This T cell receptor (beta chain) was observed in a study of blood T cell repertoires in COVID-19. Produced via immunoSEQ multiplex PCR; TCRdb's table is partial and in-frame only. The table has fewer than 350,000 clones, 81% seen once; the top ten hold around 3%. CDR1 and CDR2 from the germline V gene are MNHEY and SVGEGT. V lost 3 bases, J lost 4 bases, and 10 bases stayed unmatched. The CDR3 is made up of 17 amino acids. Sample: peripheral blood. The sequence was collected from a woman aged 55-70 years with active or convalescent COVID-19. The chain is built from TRBV6-2 or TRBV6-3 and TRBJ1-5; 9 nucleotides line up with TRBD1. CDR3: CASSYDRGTAGNQPQHF. DNA of the CDR3: TGTGCCAGCAGTTATGACAGGGGGACTGCGGGGAATCAGCCCCAGCATTTT.